The clone carrying this T cell receptor beta chain was found once. This entry belongs to a study of blood T cell repertoires in COVID-19. Study-wide context: Acute and convalescent COVID-19 samples came from the United States, Italy and Spain.

Libraries were prepared by immunoSEQ multiplex PCR; TCRdb keeps only in-frame clonotypes and omits some of them. The sample records roughly 99,000 clones, 79% being singletons. The sample was peripheral blood. This sequence was found in a woman older than 75 with active or convalescent COVID-19.

CDR3 nucleotide sequence: TGTGCCAGCAGCGGCCAAATCCAAGAGACCCAGTACTTC. Translation gives CASSGQIQETQYF. The chain is built from TRBV5-4 and TRBJ2-5; the D is unclear. With 4 bases removed from V and 1 base from J, the gap between germline ends came to 8 bases. Looked up from germline, CDR1 is SGHNT and CDR2 is YYREEE (reference sequence). This CDR3 comprises 13 residues. The complete variable domain, with remaining parts taken from reference TRBV5-4 and TRBJ2-5, reads ETGVTQSPTHLIKTRGQQVTLRCSSQSGHNTVSWYQQALGQGPQFIFQYYREEENGRGNFPPRFSGLQFPNYSSELNVNALELDDSALYLCASSGQIQETQYFGPGTRLLVL.